This T cell receptor beta chain was sequenced in a study of graft-versus-host responses after intestinal transplantation. About the research overall: As for transplant type, recipients had multivisceral, liver-intestinal, or isolated intestinal grafts. Every recipient had anti-thymocyte globulin induction and 2 to 4 years of tacrolimus plus steroids.

V lost 2 bases and J 3 bases, leaving 7 bases between the germline ends. From germline, CDR1 is GTSNPN and CDR2 SVGIG (reference sequence). The CDR3 extends over 12 amino acids. Concerning this clone: Its antigen is unknown.

Produced via immunoSEQ multiplex PCR; TCRdb's table is partial and in-frame only. The profile shows over 120,000 clones, over 90% of them singletons. The specimen comprised unstimulated CD4+ T cells sorted from spleen or lymph node cells, sampled before intestinal transplant. The source of this sequence is a human donor who received an intestinal transplant. This chain links TRBV30 with TRBJ1-2; D gene ambiguous. The CDR3: CAWSPADYGYTF. CDR3 in DNA: TGTGCCTGGAGTCCCGCCGACTATGGCTACACCTTC.